Below, 10 T cell receptor beta chains from the same sample are listed, as sequenced in a study of radiotherapy plus CTLA-4 blockade in lung cancer. The method was immunoSEQ multiplex PCR; TCRdb's version includes in-frame clones alone and lacks a portion of them. The table includes 65,000 to 90,000 clones, over 75% detected once. The sequencing used peripheral blood, collected from a patient treated with radiotherapy plus ipilimumab. The receptors were sampled from a human donor with non-small cell lung cancer that progressed on radiotherapy plus ipilimumab.

The chain employs TRBV9 and TRBJ2-3; D is possibly TRBD2 (5 bases). Trimming pared 2 bases from V and 2 bases from J, leaving 12 bases between. Germline V gene lookup returns CDR1 SGDLS and CDR2 YYNGEE. The CDR3 length is 15 residues. CDR3 in DNA: TGTGCCAGCAGCGTGACGGGGATATCCACAGATACGCAGTATTTT. This codes for CASSVTGISTDTQYF.

This clone was seen just once. The CDR3 nucleotides read TGTGCCAGCAGCCACGAGGGGGAGCTGTTTTTT. Its protein product is CASSHEGELFF. The chain combines TRBV6-5 with TRBJ2-2; no firm D call. This CDR3 is built from 11 residues. Germline V gene sequence: CDR1 MNHEY, CDR2 SVGAGI. Between the trimmed V and J ends, which lost 6 bases and 8 bases, there was a span of 7 bases.

This clone was seen just once. This rearrangement joins TRBV6-1 to TRBJ2-7, with unresolved D. Germline V lookup: CDR1 MNHNS, CDR2 SASEGT. The CDR3 has 15 amino acids. V lost 6 bases to trimming and J lost 0 bases, with 15 bases between them. CDR3 DNA: TGTGCCAGCAGCGTAGACGGTACGAGCTCCTACGAGCAGTACTTC. Its translation: CASSVDGTSSYEQYF.

The rearrangement joins TRBV28 to TRBJ1-5; D gene uncertain. The germline V gene encodes CDR1 MDHEN and CDR2 SYDVKM. CDR3 length: 14 residues. Trimming stripped 2 bases from V and 1 base from J, with 6 bases between. CDR3 in amino acids: CASSLIGSNQPQHF. Written as DNA, the CDR3 is TGTGCCAGCAGTTTAATAGGGAGCAATCAGCCCCAGCATTTT. Based on the CDR3 plus reference TRBV28 and TRBJ1-5, the full variable domain is DVKVTQSSRYLVKRTGEKVFLECVQDMDHENMFWYRQDPGLGLRLIYFSYDVKMKEKGDIPEGYSVSREKKERFSLILESASTNQTSMYLCASSLIGSNQPQHFGDGTRLSIL.

For the CDR3, the DNA is TGCGCCAGCAGCCCCAAACAAGGACAGGGGCTGAACGAGCAGTACGTC. This translates into CASSPKQGQGLNEQYV. The chain has TRBV4-3 and TRBJ2-7; 9 nucleotides line up with TRBD1. Unmatched junction bases numbered 12, after V lost 4 bases and J lost 5 bases. The CDR3 is made up of 16 amino acids. Germline lookup yields CDR1 LGHNA and CDR2 YSLEER.

The rearrangement joins TRBV7-9 to TRBJ2-7, with 8 bases aligning to TRBD1. This CDR3 has 16 amino acids. V shed 5 bases, J shed 0 bases, and the junction held 9 bases outside the gene matches. Per germline, CDR1 SEHNR and CDR2 FQNEAQ (reference sequence). CDR3 protein: CASSRTRDRTSYEQYF. The CDR3 nucleotides are TGTGCCAGCAGCCGAACCCGGGACAGGACCTCCTACGAGCAGTACTTC.

Details on this clone: Sequence at one end of the junction differs from germline and may be a read error. The CDR3 protein is CASREDRVQETQYF. In DNA, the CDR3 is TGTGCCAGCAGGGAAGACAGGGTTCAAGAGACCCAGTACTTC. V and J are TRBV2 and TRBJ2-5; 7 positions agree with TRBD1. From germline, CDR1 is SNHLY and CDR2 FYNNEI. CDR3 length equals 14 residues.

The genes are TRBV2 and TRBJ1-3; D gene ambiguous. This CDR3 comprises 15 residues. V was trimmed by 3 bases and J by 0 bases, leaving 9 bases between them. Germline CDR1 SNHLY, CDR2 FYNNEI. This chain's CDR3 is CASSDGRTSGNTIYF. CDR3 DNA: TGTGCCAGCAGTGACGGTAGAACCTCTGGAAACACCATATATTTT.

This clone was found a few times. This chain links TRBV14 with TRBJ2-7; tentative D call: TRBD2 (6 bases). Germline V gives CDR1 SGHDN, CDR2 FVKESK. The CDR3 spans 16 residues. Trimming removed 1 base from V and 2 bases from J, with 15 bases in between. DNA for the CDR3: TGTGCCAGCAGCCAAGCCCCAGGGAGGTGCCCCTACGAGCAGTACGTC. Translated: CASSQAPGRCPYEQYV.

The chain couples TRBV7-8 to TRBJ2-7; D is unclear. This CDR3 has 15 amino acids. Germline CDR1 SGHVS, CDR2 FQNEAQ. Trimming took 4 bases from V and 2 from J, leaving 15 bases between them. CDR3 in amino acids: CASSSRRLVAYEQYF. CDR3 DNA sequence: TGTGCCAGCAGCTCCCGAAGGCTAGTGGCCTACGAGCAGTACTTC.